This TCR beta chain was sequenced in a study of neurological immune-mediated disorders. Study outcomes and limitations: One related-CDR3 cluster, found by phylogenetic grouping, held repertoires of 18 of 34 multiple sclerosis patients and is a possible signature. Expansion of TCR clones was greatest in HTLV-1-associated myelopathy and smallest in multiple sclerosis, where it fell below that of healthy controls.

Unsorted libraries used 2 million PBMCs kept at -80 degrees C. The making of cDNA relied on 5'RACE with 10-nucleotide random UMIs. TCRdb analysed the 5' RACE reads with MiXCR anew, one entry per CDR3 protein. The table lists under 25,000 distinct CDR3 sequences, around 2.5% of them singletons. This clonotype was found many times. Its target is unknown. Trimming pared 3 bases from V and 3 bases from J, leaving 11 bases between. The CDR3 is 14 residues long. Germline values: CDR1 SGDLS, CDR2 YYNGEE. The chain recombines TRBV9 with TRBJ2-3, with unresolved D. The specimen was PBMCs. This receptor was identified in a woman aged 18-29 years with multiple sclerosis. The chain's CDR3 is CASSAIGPTDTQYF. The CDR3 bases are TGTGCCAGCAGCGCTATAGGGCCGACAGATACGCAGTATTTT.